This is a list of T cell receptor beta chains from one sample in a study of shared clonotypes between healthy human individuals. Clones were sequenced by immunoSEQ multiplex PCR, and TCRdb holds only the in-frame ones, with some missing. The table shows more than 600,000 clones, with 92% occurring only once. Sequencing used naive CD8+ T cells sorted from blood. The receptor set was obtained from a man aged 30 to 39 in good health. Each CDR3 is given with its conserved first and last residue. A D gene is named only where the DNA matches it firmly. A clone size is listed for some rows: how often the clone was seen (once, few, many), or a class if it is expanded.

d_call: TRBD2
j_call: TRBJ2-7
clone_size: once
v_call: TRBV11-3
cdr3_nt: TGTGCCACCGAACAGTCCCCGGGGGGGCAGTACTTC
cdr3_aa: CATEQSPGGQYF

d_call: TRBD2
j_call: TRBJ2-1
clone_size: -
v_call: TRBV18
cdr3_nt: TGTGCCAGCTCACCCGGACTTAGCGGGATCTACAATGAGCAGTTCTTC
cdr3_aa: CASSPGLSGIYNEQFF

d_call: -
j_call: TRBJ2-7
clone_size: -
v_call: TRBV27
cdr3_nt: TGTGCCAGCATGGGCAACTCCTACGAGCAGTACTTC
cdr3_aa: CASMGNSYEQYF

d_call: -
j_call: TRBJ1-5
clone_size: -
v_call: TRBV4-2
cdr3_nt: TGTGCCAGCAGCCAGGGACGGACAGCACTAAATCAGCCCCAGCATTTT
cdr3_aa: CASSQGRTALNQPQHF

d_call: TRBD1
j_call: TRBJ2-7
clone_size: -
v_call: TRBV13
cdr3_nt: TGTGCCAGCAGCCCCGGGACAGGGGGCCCCTACGAGCAGTACTTC
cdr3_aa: CASSPGTGGPYEQYF

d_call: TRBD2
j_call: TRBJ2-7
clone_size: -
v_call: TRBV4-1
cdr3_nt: TGCGCCAGCAGCGACGTGACTAGCCGACGCTACGAGCAGTACTTC
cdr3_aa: CASSDVTSRRYEQYF

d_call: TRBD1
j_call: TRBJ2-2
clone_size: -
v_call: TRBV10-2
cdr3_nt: TGCGCCAGCAGTGAGTGGGACAGGGGGAACACCGGGGAGCTGTTTTTT
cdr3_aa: CASSEWDRGNTGELFF

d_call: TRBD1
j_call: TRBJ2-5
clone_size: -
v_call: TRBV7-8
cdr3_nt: TGTGCCAGCAGCTTGATGACAGGGGTCATGGAGACCCAGTACTTC
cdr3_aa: CASSLMTGVMETQYF

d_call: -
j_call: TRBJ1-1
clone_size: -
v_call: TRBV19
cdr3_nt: TGTGCCAGTAGTTGGACAGAAAACACTGAAGCTTTCTTT
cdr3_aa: CASSWTENTEAFF

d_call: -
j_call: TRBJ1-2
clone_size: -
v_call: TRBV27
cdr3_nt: TGTGCCAGCAGTACACGACCCATTGGGGGTGGCTACACCTTC
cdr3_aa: CASSTRPIGGGYTF

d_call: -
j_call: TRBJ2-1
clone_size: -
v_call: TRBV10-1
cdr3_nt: TGCGCCAGCAGTGGAGGCCCCCGGTATGAGCAGTTCTTC
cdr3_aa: CASSGGPRYEQFF

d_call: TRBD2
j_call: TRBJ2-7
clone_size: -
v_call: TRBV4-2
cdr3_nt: TGTGCCAGCAGCCCTCCGGGACTAGCGTCCTACGAGCAGTACTTC
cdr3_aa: CASSPPGLASYEQYF

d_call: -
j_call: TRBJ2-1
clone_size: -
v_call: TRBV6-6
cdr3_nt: TGTGCCAGCAGTTACTCGATGGCTGAACCTGCTGAGCAGTTCTTC
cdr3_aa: CASSYSMAEPAEQFF

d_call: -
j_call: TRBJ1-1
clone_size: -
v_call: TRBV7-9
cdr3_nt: TGTGCCAGCAGCTTAGTTAGCGGGGGGGACACTGAAGCTTTCTTT
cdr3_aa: CASSLVSGGDTEAFF

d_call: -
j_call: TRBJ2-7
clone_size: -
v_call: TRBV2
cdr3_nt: TGTGCCAGCAGTGAGGGCGGCGCTTACGAGCAGTACTTC
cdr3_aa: CASSEGGAYEQYF

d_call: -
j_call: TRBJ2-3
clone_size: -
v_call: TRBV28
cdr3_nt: TGTGCCAGCAGACAGCGGGTGGCCGAGGATACGCAGTATTTT
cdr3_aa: CASRQRVAEDTQYF

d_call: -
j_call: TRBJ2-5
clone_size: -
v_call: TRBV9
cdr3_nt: TGTGCCAGCAGCGCCAGGGGAGAGGGCCAAGAGACCCAGTACTTC
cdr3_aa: CASSARGEGQETQYF

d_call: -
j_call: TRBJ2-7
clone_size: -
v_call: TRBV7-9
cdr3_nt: TGTGCCAGTAGTGGCCCCCACGAGCAGTACTTC
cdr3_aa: CASSGPHEQYF

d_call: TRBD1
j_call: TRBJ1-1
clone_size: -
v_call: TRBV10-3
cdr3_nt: TGTGCCATCAGTGAGTCCAGACAGGGGAACACTGAAGCTTTCTTT
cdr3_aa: CAISESRQGNTEAFF

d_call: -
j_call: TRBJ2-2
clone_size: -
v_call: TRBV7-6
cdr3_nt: TGTGCCAGCAGCCTGAACACCGGGGAGCTGTTTTTT
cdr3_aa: CASSLNTGELFF

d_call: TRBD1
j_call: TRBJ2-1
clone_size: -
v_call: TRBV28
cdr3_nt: TGTGCCAGCAGAATACAGGGGGCCAAGGGCAACAATGAGCAGTTCTTC
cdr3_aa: CASRIQGAKGNNEQFF

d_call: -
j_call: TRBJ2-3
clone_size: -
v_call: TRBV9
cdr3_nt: TGTGCCAGCAGCGTCTTGCTGGGAGATACGCAGTATTTT
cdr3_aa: CASSVLLGDTQYF

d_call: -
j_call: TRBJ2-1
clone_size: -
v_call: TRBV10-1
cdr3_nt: TGCGCCAGCAGCCTTCGGACCGCACAGGGTGAGCAGTTCTTC
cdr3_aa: CASSLRTAQGEQFF